This entry concerns a single TCR beta chain. The antigen is undetermined. The identical CDR3 is also encoded by other nucleotide sequences in the sample. The study ran its PCR with 60 Vbeta and 13 Jbeta primers. Using immunoSEQ multiplex PCR, the repertoire was profiled, and TCRdb retains in-frame clones only, with some absent. This sample has around 180,000 clones, with 80% found just once. This entry is derived from a study of cytomegalovirus exposure and HLA in healthy donors. Overall study findings and caveats: Productive rates of about 87% or about 30% were seen for most TCR beta V segments in an earlier analysis.

CDR1 and CDR2 from the germline V gene are MNHEY and SVGAGI. The V gene end was trimmed by 0 bases and the J gene end by 5 bases; junction bases not matched to a gene: 2. The CDR3 is 15 residues long. The J gene is TRBJ1-2, the V gene TRBV6-5, with 11 bases identical to TRBD1. Source material: PBMCs. The receptor comes from a man between 35 and 55 years old in good health and CMV-seronegative. CDR3: CASSYSGTGGYGYTF. CDR3 nucleotide sequence: TGTGCCAGCAGTTACTCCGGGACAGGGGGGTATGGCTACACCTTC.